This TCR beta chain comes out of a study of early T cells in non-severe SARS-CoV-2 infection. Study as a whole: Sequencing of unsorted whole blood was done on bulk RNA, leaving chains unpaired.

This clonotype was detected ten times or more. Tagging with unique molecular identifiers was applied to individual cDNA molecules. Via MiXCR, TCRdb re-called the 5' RACE reads, giving one row per CDR3 protein. The sample lists more than 55,000 distinct CDR3 sequences; more than 8.5% were seen once. The receptor's source is an adult who was a healthcare worker with PCR-confirmed SARS-CoV-2 infection or an uninfected control (not recorded which). The source material was whole blood.

In DNA, the CDR3 is TGTGCCAGCACCCTGACAGGGGGGAGTCAGCCCCAGCATTTT. It encodes CASTLTGGSQPQHF. V and J are TRBV6-2 or TRBV6-3 and TRBJ1-5, with 9 positions matching TRBD1. The V and J ends lost 7 bases and 6 bases, in that order; junction bases with no gene match: 7. CDR1 and CDR2 (germline): MNHEY, SVGEGT. This CDR3 has 14 residues.